What follows are 17 T cell receptor beta chains derived from one specimen sequenced in a study of cytomegalovirus exposure and HLA in healthy donors. Both 60 Vbeta primers and 13 Jbeta primers went into the PCR. Libraries were prepared by immunoSEQ multiplex PCR; TCRdb keeps only in-frame clonotypes and omits some of them. The sample holds approximately 260,000 clones, 84% seen once. Material for sequencing was PBMCs. Every receptor here comes from a middle-aged woman in good health and CMV-seropositive.

This chain's CDR3 is CASSNVAGPSSNYGYTF. In DNA, the CDR3 is TGTGCCAGCAGCAACGTGGCGGGACCTTCTTCTAACTATGGCTACACCTTC. The chain links TRBV11-2 to TRBJ1-2; maybe TRBD1 (5 bases). V dropped 5 bases and J dropped 0 bases, with 19 bases sitting between them. The CDR3 sequence is 17 residues long. The germline gives CDR1 SGHAT, CDR2 FQNNGV. Based on the CDR3 plus reference TRBV11-2 and TRBJ1-2, the full variable domain is EAGVAQSPRYKIIEKRQSVAFWCNPISGHATLYWYQQILGQGPKLLIQFQNNGVVDDSQLPKDRFSAERLKGVDSTLKIQPAKLEDSAVYLCASSNVAGPSSNYGYTFGSGTRLTVV.

This clone was seen only a few times. The J gene is TRBJ2-7, the V gene TRBV6-5, with 9 bases identical to TRBD2. The CDR3 contains 13 residues. In germline, CDR1 is MNHEY, CDR2 SVGAGI. J was trimmed by 5 bases and V by 5 bases; bases with no gene match: 4. CDR3 protein: CASSASGAHEQYF. The DNA for the CDR3 is TGTGCCAGCAGTGCTAGCGGGGCCCACGAGCAGTACTTC.

The V and J genes are TRBV19 and TRBJ1-5; TRBD1 matches at 8 bases. The CDR3 is made up of 14 amino acids. V lost 7 bases and J lost 7; bases outside the gene matches: 9. Germline CDR1 and CDR2: LNHDA and SQIVND (reference sequence). This CDR3 reads CASNLQGTGQPQHF. In DNA, the CDR3 is TGTGCCAGTAATTTACAGGGGACAGGACAGCCCCAGCATTTT.

The chain is built from TRBV27 and TRBJ2-2; 8 bases match TRBD2. CDR3 length: 16 residues. The J segment lost 2 bases and the V segment lost 3 bases, leaving 5 bases of the junction unmatched. From germline, CDR1 is MNHEY and CDR2 SMNVEV (reference sequence). The CDR3 DNA sequence: TGTGCCAGCAGTTTCCCTAGCGGGCGTAACACCGGGGAGCTGTTTTTT. Residues: CASSFPSGRNTGELFF.

The chain has TRBV6-1 and TRBJ1-5; D is unresolved. CDR3 length: 14 residues. Looked up from germline, CDR1 is MNHNS and CDR2 is SASEGT. V was pared by 7 bases and J by 2 bases, with 12 bases between. The CDR3 bases are TGTGCCAGCATGCGGCGGGAGGGCAATCAGCCCCAGCATTTT. Translated: CASMRREGNQPQHF.

The count of this clone is one. This chain connects TRBV11-2 to TRBJ2-5; D gene uncertain. TRBJ2-7 explains the end of the DNA better; the J call may be wrong. The germline CDR1 and CDR2 sequences are SGHAT and FQNNGV. The CDR3 consists of 13 residues. The CDR3: CASSLDISYEQYF. In DNA, the CDR3 is TGTGCCAGCAGCTTAGATATATCCTACGAGCAGTACTTC.

The genes are TRBV11-3 and TRBJ1-4; unclear D gene. V lost 5 bases to trimming and J lost 0 bases, with 4 bases between them. CDR1 SGHNT and CDR2 YENEEA come from the germline V gene. The CDR3 is made up of 13 amino acids. The CDR3 loop reads CASSPATNEKLFF. The CDR3 DNA follows: TGTGCCAGCAGCCCTGCAACTAATGAAAAACTGTTTTTT.

The chain links TRBV6-5 to TRBJ1-1; 12 nucleotides agree with TRBD1. The CDR3 extends over 13 amino acids. Germline values: CDR1 MNHEY, CDR2 SVGAGI. V was pared by 7 bases and J by 6 bases, with 3 bases of the junction left unmatched. CDR3 sequence (DNA): TGTGCCAGCACGGGACAGGGGGCCGCTGAAGCTTTCTTT. This sequence encodes CASTGQGAAEAFF.

The chain joins TRBV7-9 to TRBJ2-1; 12 bases align to TRBD2. The CDR3 runs to 19 residues. CDR1 is SEHNR, CDR2 FQNEAQ, per germline (reference sequence). J gave up 2 bases and V 0 bases, and 8 bases lay outside the gene matches. CDR3 DNA sequence: TGTGCCAGCAGCTTAGCGGCGTCTAGCGGGAGGGTCCCCTACAATGAGCAGTTCTTC. Translation gives CASSLAASSGRVPYNEQFF.

The CDR3 DNA sequence: TGTGCCAGCAGCTTAATCGGGAGGGGCAATGAGCAGTTCTTC. Its protein is CASSLIGRGNEQFF. V gene TRBV11-1 combines with J gene TRBJ2-1; TRBD2 agrees at 8 bases. V trimming: 2 bases; J trimming: 6 bases; junction bases outside the gene matches: 3. The CDR3 loop spans 14 amino acids. Germline V gene sequence: CDR1 SGHAT, CDR2 FQDESV (reference sequence). Filled out from reference TRBV11-1 and TRBJ2-1, the complete variable domain reads EAEVAQSPRYKITEKSQAVAFWCDPISGHATLYWYRQILGQGPELLVQFQDESVVDDSQLPKDRFSAERLKGVDSTLKIQPAELGDSAMYLCASSLIGRGNEQFFGPGTRLTVL.

The rearrangement links TRBV5-6 to TRBJ1-2; a possible D gene is TRBD1 (5 bases). Per the germline V gene, CDR1 is SGHDT and CDR2 is YYEEEE. The CDR3 sequence is 15 residues long. Deletions cut 0 bases from V and 4 bases from J, with 13 bases between. CDR3 nucleotides: TGTGCCAGCAGCTTGGTCGGGGGATGGGTCTATGGCTACACCTTC. Amino acids: CASSLVGGWVYGYTF.

The chain employs TRBV15 and TRBJ2-7; a possible D gene is TRBD1 (6 bases). The V gene lost 0 bases and the J gene lost 5 bases, with 8 bases spanning the gap. Germline lookup yields CDR1 LNHNV and CDR2 YYDKDF (reference sequence). This CDR3 is built from 13 residues. CDR3 DNA sequence: TGTGCCACCAGCAGAGACAGGGGCGACGAGCAGTACTTC. Translated: CATSRDRGDEQYF.

The V call is TRBV6-5, the J call TRBJ1-2; 7 nucleotides align to TRBD1. The germline gives CDR1 MNHEY, CDR2 SVGAGI. The CDR3 contains 15 residues. The J segment lost 2 bases and the V segment lost 2 bases, leaving 5 bases of the junction unmatched. The CDR3 sequence is CASSYQNRGNYGYTF. The CDR3 bases are TGTGCCAGCAGTTACCAAAACAGGGGCAACTATGGCTACACCTTC.

Regarding this clone: The same CDR3 also results from other DNA sequences found in this sample. The chain recombines TRBV12-5 with TRBJ2-5; the match to TRBD2 covers 10 bases. The junction had 6 bases not matched to a gene; V was cut back by 6 bases and J by 2 bases. CDR3 size: 15 residues. Germline V gene sequence: CDR1 LGHNT, CDR2 FRNRAP. CDR3 loop: CASGPAGGPQETQYF. CDR3 coding DNA: TGTGCTAGTGGACCAGCGGGAGGGCCTCAAGAGACCCAGTACTTC.

The rearrangement links TRBV7-2 to TRBJ2-7; the D gene is possibly TRBD1 (5 bases). V was clipped by 1 base and J by 1 base, with 11 bases between them. The CDR3 consists of 15 residues. Germline values: CDR1 SGHTA, CDR2 FQGNSA. The CDR3 here is CASSLDPGLSYEQYF. The CDR3 bases are TGTGCCAGCAGCTTAGATCCAGGGCTGTCCTACGAGCAGTACTTC.

The chain carries TRBV7-9 and TRBJ2-7; 7 bases map to TRBD1. After removal of 4 bases from V and 0 bases from J, the junction contained 6 bases not matched to a gene. The CDR3 covers 15 residues. The V gene's germline CDR1 is SEHNR and CDR2 FQNEAQ (reference sequence). The CDR3 DNA sequence: TGTGCCAGCAGCTCACAGGGGACCCTCTCCTACGAGCAGTACTTC. Translated, it gives CASSSQGTLSYEQYF.

This sequence joins TRBV7-3 and TRBJ2-3; 9 positions agree with TRBD2. CDR1 is SGHTA, CDR2 FQGTGA, per germline. V lost 3 bases, J lost 4 bases, and 8 bases stayed unmatched. CDR3 length: 16 residues. The CDR3 region has the DNA TGTGCCAGCAGCTTCGGGCTAGCGGGGAGGGCAGATACGCAGTATTTT. Its translation: CASSFGLAGRADTQYF.